Listed below are T cell receptor beta chains from one sample, sequenced in a study of control samples from healthy donors and cancer patients. Repertoires were generated with immunoSEQ multiplex PCR, while TCRdb's copy carries only in-frame clones and drops some. The table includes about 250,000 clones, over 75% detected once. The sample was PBMCs. Receptors originate from a woman aged 60-75 years with lung cancer. Each CDR3 is given with its conserved first and last residue. A D gene is named only where the DNA matches it firmly. Where a row states a size, it is once, few, many or the class of an expanded clone; other rows omit it.

>-|TRBJ2-7|-|TRBV28
CASSPLQQGPYEQYF
TGTGCCAGCAGTCCCCTTCAACAGGGTCCCTACGAGCAGTACTTC
>medium-sized|TRBJ1-2|TRBD1|TRBV6-5
CASRDRGGYGYTF
TGTGCCAGCAGAGACAGGGGGGGCTATGGCTACACCTTC
>-|TRBJ2-2|-|TRBV13
CASSLEGYANTGELFF
TGTGCCAGCAGCTTAGAAGGTTACGCGAACACCGGGGAGCTGTTTTTT
>-|TRBJ2-2|-|TRBV27
CASSSWAGELFF
TGTGCCAGCAGTTCCTGGGCCGGGGAGCTGTTTTTT
>few|TRBJ2-6|-|TRBV27
CASSFGGSGANVLTF
TGTGCCAGCAGTTTCGGGGGCTCTGGGGCCAACGTCCTGACTTTC
>few|TRBJ1-6|-|TRBV2
CASSLAGRDSPLHF
TGTGCCAGCAGTTTGGCAGGGAGGGATTCACCCCTCCACTTT
>-|TRBJ1-4|-|TRBV6-5
CASSYSHRNEKLFF
TGTGCCAGCAGTTACTCCCACAGGAATGAAAAACTGTTTTTT
>-|TRBJ1-5|TRBD1|TRBV7-2
CASSLQGANQPQHF
TGTGCCAGCAGCTTACAGGGGGCCAATCAGCCCCAGCATTTT
>-|TRBJ1-1|TRBD1|TRBV7-3
CASSLGTGNTEAFF
TGTGCCAGCAGCTTAGGGACAGGCAACACTGAAGCTTTCTTT
>-|TRBJ2-5|TRBD1|TRBV5-1
CASSSNTGVQETQYF
TGCGCCAGCAGCTCCAATACAGGGGTTCAAGAGACCCAGTACTTC
>-|TRBJ1-5|-|TRBV7-2
CASSYKTGGNQPQHF
TGTGCCAGCAGCTACAAGACAGGCGGGAATCAGCCCCAGCATTTT
>-|TRBJ1-2|TRBD1|TRBV28
CASRTGLADGYTF
TGTGCCAGCAGGACAGGGCTCGCGGATGGCTACACCTTC
>-|TRBJ1-2|-|TRBV2
CASKGTASGVGGYTF
TGTGCCAGCAAGGGGACCGCCTCAGGGGTGGGAGGCTACACCTTC
>-|TRBJ1-4|-|TRBV29-1
CSVDSSEKLFF
TGCAGCGTCGACAGTTCTGAAAAACTGTTTTTT
>-|TRBJ2-1|TRBD2|TRBV11-2
CASRPLAGGPYEQFF
TGTGCCAGCAGACCTCTAGCGGGAGGGCCTTATGAGCAGTTCTTC
>-|TRBJ1-5|-|TRBV20-1
CSASSNRNQPQHF
TGCAGTGCTAGTTCTAACCGCAATCAGCCCCAGCATTTT
>-|TRBJ2-5|TRBD1|TRBV2
CASRGTGGVGTQYF
TGTGCCAGCAGGGGGACAGGGGGAGTTGGGACCCAGTACTTC
>-|TRBJ1-4|-|TRBV7-9
CASSPGPHNEKLFF
TGTGCCAGCAGCCCCGGACCGCATAATGAAAAACTGTTTTTT
>-|TRBJ2-5|TRBD2|TRBV7-7
CASSLGLGEGTQYF
TGTGCTAGCAGCCTGGGACTAGGGGAGGGGACCCAGTACTTC
>few|TRBJ1-6|-|TRBV9
CASSEGGSPLHF
TGTGCCAGCAGCGAGGGAGGGTCACCCCTCCACTTT
>-|TRBJ1-1|-|TRBV5-1
CASRIQGNTEAFF
TGCGCCAGCAGAATTCAGGGGAACACTGAAGCTTTCTTT
>-|TRBJ2-7|-|TRBV9
CASSVAVGSQSYEQYF
TGTGCCAGCAGCGTAGCTGTCGGTAGCCAATCCTACGAGCAGTACTTC
>-|TRBJ2-1|-|TRBV7-3
CASSPDGKINGEQFF
TGTGCCAGCAGCCCCGACGGTAAGATCAACGGTGAGCAGTTCTTC
>-|TRBJ2-1|TRBD2|TRBV10-3
CATRAGGGGPGSNEQFF
TGTGCCACCCGGGCGGGGGGCGGGGGCCCAGGGTCGAATGAGCAGTTCTTC
>-|TRBJ2-7|-|TRBV27
CASSLRRGYEQYF
TGTGCCAGCAGTTTACGCAGGGGCTACGAGCAGTACTTC
>few|TRBJ1-2|TRBD1|TRBV7-9
CASSAETGGYGYTF
TGTGCCAGCAGCGCCGAGACAGGGGGCTATGGCTACACCTTC
>-|TRBJ1-5|-|TRBV2
CASSGHRTNGPQHF
TGTGCCAGCAGTGGCCACCGGACCAATGGGCCCCAGCATTTT
>-|TRBJ2-7|-|TRBV3-1/TRBV3-2
CASSQASFNEQYF
TGTGCCAGCAGCCAGGCCAGCTTCAACGAGCAGTACTTC
>-|TRBJ2-2|-|TRBV6-1
CASSEWVLETNTGELFF
TGTGCCAGCAGTGAGTGGGTTCTGGAGACGAACACCGGGGAGCTGTTTTTT
>-|TRBJ1-2|-|TRBV5-1
CASSLTGSYGYTF
TGCGCCAGCAGCTTGACAGGGAGCTATGGCTACACCTTC
>-|TRBJ2-2|-|TRBV10-1
CASSEFVGELFF
TGCGCCAGCAGTGAGTTCGTCGGGGAGCTGTTTTTT
>once|TRBJ2-7|-|TRBV27
CASSFWGYEQYF
TGTGCCAGCAGTTTTTGGGGCTACGAGCAGTACTTC
>few|TRBJ2-6|-|TRBV5-1
CASSLESAGANVLTF
TGCGCCAGCAGCTTGGAAAGCGCTGGGGCCAACGTCCTGACTTTC
>-|TRBJ2-7|TRBD2|TRBV5-3
CARSFSGTSGRAHYEQYF
TGTGCCAGAAGCTTCTCCGGGACTAGCGGGAGGGCCCACTACGAGCAGTACTTC
>-|TRBJ2-2|-|TRBV7-8
CASSLSTGYATGELFF
TGTGCCAGCAGCTTAAGCACAGGGTACGCGACCGGGGAGCTGTTTTTT
>once|TRBJ1-4|-|TRBV6-2/TRBV6-3
CASSYKMTNEKLFF
TGTGCCAGCAGTTACAAGATGACTAATGAAAAACTGTTTTTT
>-|TRBJ1-1|-|TRBV7-2
CASSRDRNTEAFF
TGTGCCAGCAGCAGGGATCGCAACACTGAAGCTTTCTTT
>-|TRBJ2-3|-|TRBV7-3
CASSPFTDTQYF
TGTGCCAGCAGCCCGTTCACAGATACGCAGTATTTT
>-|TRBJ2-7|-|TRBV10-3
CAISEGGISYEQYF
TGTGCCATCAGCGAAGGCGGGATCTCCTACGAGCAGTACTTC
>-|TRBJ1-2|-|TRBV3-1/TRBV3-2
CASSQGATSNYGYTF
TGTGCCAGCAGCCAAGGGGCTACCTCTAACTATGGCTACACCTTC
>-|TRBJ2-7|TRBD2|TRBV7-8
CASSSTSGDLSYEQYF
TGTGCCAGCAGCTCGACTAGCGGGGACCTCTCCTACGAGCAGTACTTC
>once|TRBJ1-3|-|TRBV19
CACSGNTIYF
TGTGCCTGTAGTGGAAACACCATATATTTT
>-|TRBJ2-3|-|TRBV28
CASRPLGDTQYF
TGTGCCAGCAGGCCTCTGGGAGATACGCAGTATTTT